The 27 T cell receptor beta chains below were found in one sample sequenced in a study of early T cells in non-severe SARS-CoV-2 infection. TCRdb re-called the 5' RACE reads through MiXCR, storing one row per CDR3 protein. Among about 70,000 distinct CDR3 sequences listed, 9% to 10% were seen once. Sequences were derived from whole blood, sampled at baseline. The origin of the receptors is an adult who was a healthcare worker with PCR-confirmed SARS-CoV-2 infection or an uninfected control (not recorded which).

This clonotype showed up just a few times. The chain carries TRBV6-2 or TRBV6-3 and TRBJ2-1; weak D call: TRBD1 (5 bases). V gave up 6 bases and J gave up 0 bases, with 12 bases separating them. This CDR3 spans 15 amino acids. CDR1 is MNHEY and CDR2 is SVGEGT in the germline V gene. CDR3 sequence (DNA): TGTGCCAGCAGGAGGACACCCAGCTCCTACAATGAGCAGTTCTTC. Its protein product is CASRRTPSSYNEQFF.

A few counts support this clonotype. The V gene is TRBV6-5, the J gene TRBJ1-1; the D gene is possibly TRBD1 (5 bases). The V and J ends lost 6 bases and 8 bases respectively, with 22 bases between them. The germline gives CDR1 MNHEY, CDR2 SVGAGI. The CDR3 loop spans 15 amino acids. DNA for the CDR3: TGTGCCAGCAGCCCTGAGTACAGGACTGCAGGCGAAGCTTTCTTT. Its protein product is CASSPEYRTAGEAFF.

The rearrangement links TRBV5-1 to TRBJ2-1; TRBD2 aligns across 10 bases. The V gene's germline CDR1 is SGHRS and CDR2 YFSETQ. The CDR3 is 18 residues long. V lost 0 bases and J lost 8; bases outside the gene matches: 14. For the CDR3, the DNA is TGCGCCAGCAGCTTGGGCCTAGCGGGAGCCCCGCTAACCCATGAGCAGTTCTTC. Its translation: CASSLGLAGAPLTHEQFF.

The V and J genes are TRBV9 and TRBJ2-1, with TRBD2 matching 8 bases. The CDR3 spans 15 residues. The V gene's germline CDR1 is SGDLS and CDR2 YYNGEE. Trimming took 0 bases from V and 9 from J; bases not matched to a gene: 8. The CDR3 region has the DNA TGTGCCAGCAGCGTAGTTAGCGGGAATGGGGGTGAGCAGTTCTTC. It translates to CASSVVSGNGGEQFF.

This clonotype was observed many times. The chain joins TRBV6-1 to TRBJ2-2; D possibly uses TRBD1 or TRBD2 (5 bases each). Germline-derived CDR1 and CDR2 are MNHNS and SASEGT. This CDR3 has 14 residues. V lost 2 bases to trimming and J lost 5 bases, with 9 bases between them. The CDR3, as DNA: TGTGCCAGCAGTGAATGGTGGGGGACCGGGGAGCTGTTTTTT. Translation gives CASSEWWGTGELFF.

V gene TRBV7-2 combines with J gene TRBJ2-5; D remains ambiguous. This CDR3 has 13 amino acids. V gave up 5 bases and J gave up 7 bases, with 14 bases separating them. CDR1 and CDR2 (germline): SGHTA, FQGNSA. DNA for the CDR3: TGTGCCAGCAGCCGACGAGGTTTTGGGACCCAGTACTTC. Translation: CASSRRGFGTQYF.

This clonotype showed up many times. J is TRBJ1-4 and V is TRBV10-3; 8 nucleotides line up with TRBD1. With V trimmed by 2 bases and J by 7 bases, 6 bases remained unmatched. In germline, CDR1 is ENHRY, CDR2 SYGVKD. This CDR3 contains 15 residues. In nucleotides, the CDR3 is TGTGCCATCAGTGAGGAGGACAGGGTGGCTGAAAAACTGTTTTTT. It translates to CAISEEDRVAEKLFF.

This chain uses TRBV28 with TRBJ2-3, with 12 nucleotides matching TRBD2. The CDR3 runs to 15 residues. Germline CDR1 MDHEN, CDR2 SYDVKM. With 8 bases clipped from V and 2 bases from J, the junction kept 5 bases outside the gene matches. The CDR3 loop is CASSSGRDYTDTQYF. The CDR3 DNA follows: TGTGCCAGCTCTAGCGGGAGGGATTACACAGATACGCAGTATTTT. Using reference TRBV28 and TRBJ2-3 for the parts outside the CDR3, the full variable domain is DVKVTQSSRYLVKRTGEKVFLECVQDMDHENMFWYRQDPGLGLRLIYFSYDVKMKEKGDIPEGYSVSREKKERFSLILESASTNQTSMYLCASSSGRDYTDTQYFGPGTRLTVL.

This clonotype was seen a handful of times. The V and J genes are TRBV7-6 and TRBJ2-1; TRBD2 aligns across 11 bases. This CDR3 comprises 15 residues. Unmatched junction bases numbered 7, after V lost 5 bases and J lost 7 bases. Germline V gives CDR1 SGHVS, CDR2 FNYEAQ. As DNA, the CDR3 is TGTGCCAGCAGCCCGACTAGCGGGAACTTTAATGAGCAGTTCTTC. Translated, it gives CASSPTSGNFNEQFF.

In this sample, this clonotype turned up a few times. The chain combines TRBV5-5 with TRBJ2-3, with 8 nucleotides matching TRBD2. Germline V CDR1 and CDR2: SGHKS, YYEKEE (reference sequence). The CDR3 runs to 18 residues. V was pared by 2 bases and J by 3 bases, with 14 bases of the junction left unmatched. CDR3 protein: CASSFWIWREAETDTQYF. The CDR3 bases are TGTGCCAGCAGCTTCTGGATTTGGCGGGAGGCCGAAACAGATACGCAGTATTTT.

This clonotype was detected many times. V and J are TRBV12-3 or TRBV12-4 and TRBJ1-2; D gene unclear. This CDR3 is 13 amino acids long. The germline V and J ends were trimmed by 3 bases and 4 bases, with 9 bases remaining between them. CDR3 loop: CASSLNRIYGYTF. CDR3 nucleotide sequence: TGTGCCAGCAGTTTGAACAGAATCTATGGCTACACCTTC.

This clonotype was counted at least ten times. The chain's CDR3 is CSARKGLVLHEQFF. The CDR3 DNA follows: TGCAGTGCTCGTAAAGGACTAGTACTACATGAGCAGTTCTTC. The chain joins TRBV20-1 to TRBJ2-1, with 7 positions matching TRBD2. The germline gives CDR1 DFQATT, CDR2 SNEGSKA (reference sequence). V was pared by 5 bases and J by 8 bases, with 12 bases of the junction left unmatched. The CDR3 has 14 amino acids.

In its sample, this clonotype was seen a few times. The V gene is TRBV11-2, the J gene TRBJ2-1; 13 positions agree with TRBD2. The CDR3 is made up of 15 amino acids. CDR1 and CDR2 from the germline V gene are SGHAT and FQNNGV. V shed 1 base and J 8 bases; nucleotides not matched to a gene: 2. CDR3 DNA: TGTGCCAGCAGCTTAGGACTAGCGGGAGGCGATGAGCAGTTCTTC. It is translated as CASSLGLAGGDEQFF. The whole variable domain, remainder taken from reference TRBV11-2 and TRBJ2-1, is EAGVAQSPRYKIIEKRQSVAFWCNPISGHATLYWYQQILGQGPKLLIQFQNNGVVDDSQLPKDRFSAERLKGVDSTLKIQPAKLEDSAVYLCASSLGLAGGDEQFFGPGTRLTVL.

The chain combines TRBV28 with TRBJ1-2, with a tentative D call TRBD1 (5 bases). CDR1 is MDHEN and CDR2 is SYDVKM in the germline V gene. This CDR3 is built from 11 residues. V shed 10 bases and J shed 5 bases, with 11 bases lying between them. CDR3 protein: CATGTEYGYTF. CDR3 sequence (DNA): TGTGCCACCGGGACGGAATATGGCTACACCTTC.

The genes are TRBV7-3 and TRBJ2-7; D is unresolved. The CDR3 consists of 13 residues. Trimming stripped 4 bases from V and 5 bases from J, with 12 bases between. Germline V CDR1 and CDR2: SGHTA, FQGTGA. The CDR3 nucleotides read TGTGCCAGCAGCTCAGGAAGGGCACACGAGCAGTACTTC. Its protein product is CASSSGRAHEQYF.

Details on this clonotype: A junction end diverges from the germline sequence, so it may reflect a read error. This rearrangement joins TRBV28 to TRBJ2-1; either TRBD1 or TRBD2 may supply D (5 bases each). The CDR3 contains 16 residues. Germline-derived CDR1 and CDR2 are MDHEN and SYDVKM. DNA for the CDR3: TGTGCCAGCAGTCTCCCGGTGGCTTCGGGACCTTACGGCCCTCTCTTC. Translated, it gives CASSLPVASGPYGPLF.

Here the CDR3 reads CASSPHSENEKLFF. CDR3 sequence (DNA): TGCGCCAGCAGCCCTCATTCGGAAAATGAAAAACTGTTTTTT. V and J are TRBV4-3 and TRBJ1-4, with D unclear. The V end was cut by 4 bases, the J end by 5 bases, with 11 bases between. The CDR3 spans 14 residues. The germline V gene has CDR1 LGHNA and CDR2 YSLEER.

This clonotype was detected ten times or more. This sequence joins TRBV3-1 and TRBJ2-7; D might be TRBD2 (6 bases). Trimming left V 4 bases short and J 0 bases short, with 13 bases between. Germline V gives CDR1 LGHDT, CDR2 YNNKEL (reference sequence). The CDR3 consists of 15 residues. CDR3 residues: CASSRARLGSYEQYF. The CDR3 DNA reads TGTGCCAGCAGCCGAGCTCGACTAGGCTCCTACGAGCAGTACTTC.

At least ten counts were recorded for this clonotype. The rearrangement links TRBV6-5 to TRBJ2-7; possible D gene TRBD1, 5 bases. The germline V and J ends were trimmed by 2 bases and 2 bases, with 10 bases remaining between them. The CDR3 contains 14 residues. Germline CDR1 and CDR2: MNHEY and SVGAGI. CDR3 sequence: CASSYVAGPYEQYF. CDR3 nucleotides: TGTGCCAGCAGTTACGTGGCAGGGCCCTACGAGCAGTACTTC.

On this clonotype: Possible read error: a much larger clone is one base away. In DNA, the CDR3 is TGTGCCAGCAGTGGACAGGGCTATGGCTACACCTTC. This sequence encodes CASSGQGYGYTF. The V call is TRBV12-3 or TRBV12-4, the J call TRBJ1-2; 8 nucleotides align to TRBD1. This CDR3 is built from 12 residues. V dropped 5 bases and J dropped 4; count of bases not matched to a gene: 0.

This clonotype was recorded at least ten times. The rearrangement joins TRBV10-3 to TRBJ2-1; the D is unclear. Deletions cut 1 base from V and 8 bases from J, with 9 bases between. This CDR3 spans 13 amino acids. Germline-derived CDR1 and CDR2 are ENHRY and SYGVKD. CDR3 in amino acids: CAISEYSFHEQFF. Written as DNA, the CDR3 is TGTGCCATCAGTGAGTACAGTTTCCATGAGCAGTTCTTC.

On this clonotype itself: Here the CDR3 omits its conserved ending phenylalanine or tryptophan, so a read error is the likely source. V and J are TRBV3-1 and TRBJ1-2; no reliable D call. The CDR3 contains 12 residues. The germline gives CDR1 LGHDT, CDR2 YNNKEL (reference sequence). Trimming removed 1 base at V and 5 bases at J, with 5 bases between. CDR3 amino acids: CASSQGGYGYTL. The CDR3 bases are TGTGCCAGCAGCCAAGGAGGGTATGGCTACACCCTC.

This clonotype has a count of ten or more. The chain has TRBV7-2 and TRBJ1-5; D gene uncertain. Trimming removed 2 bases from V and 12 bases from J, with 14 bases in between. There are 13 residues in the CDR3. Per germline, CDR1 SGHTA and CDR2 FQGNSA. The CDR3 sequence: CASSLWAGEFQHF. The DNA of the CDR3 is TGTGCCAGCAGCTTATGGGCTGGGGAGTTCCAGCATTTT.

The chain has TRBV20-1 and TRBJ1-2; 12 bases agree with TRBD1. With V trimmed by 8 bases and J by 4 bases, 11 bases remained unmatched. Looked up from germline, CDR1 is DFQATT and CDR2 is SNEGSKA (reference sequence). This CDR3 has 15 amino acids. The CDR3 coding sequence is TGCAGTCCGGGACAGGGGGCGTCCAACCCCTATGGCTACACCTTC. Its protein is CSPGQGASNPYGYTF.

The chain couples TRBV2 to TRBJ2-1; weak D call: TRBD2 (6 bases). The CDR3 is 13 amino acids. V lost 8 bases and J 9 bases, leaving 17 bases between the germline ends. CDR1 is SNHLY and CDR2 is FYNNEI in the germline V gene. The CDR3 loop reads CASGTGALGEQFF. DNA for the CDR3: TGTGCCAGCGGAACGGGAGCTCTGGGTGAGCAGTTCTTC. Using reference TRBV2 and TRBJ2-1 for the parts outside the CDR3, the full variable domain is EPEVTQTPSHQVTQMGQEVILRCVPISNHLYFYWYRQILGQKVEFLVSFYNNEISEKSEIFDDQFSVERPDGSNFTLKIRSTKLEDSAMYFCASGTGALGEQFFGPGTRLTVL.

This clonotype showed up many times. The rearrangement uses TRBV9 and TRBJ1-3; maybe TRBD1 (6 bases). Between the trimmed V and J ends, which lost 0 bases and 0 bases, there was a span of 13 bases. The CDR3 contains 17 residues. Germline CDR1 is SGDLS and CDR2 is YYNGEE. The DNA of the CDR3 is TGTGCCAGCAGCGTAGGTGGGGGGCTAAACTCTGGAAACACCATATATTTT. Amino acid sequence: CASSVGGGLNSGNTIYF.

The chain joins TRBV10-3 to TRBJ2-7; no definite D call. Trimming removed 8 bases from V and 1 base from J, with 9 bases in between. The V gene's germline CDR1 is ENHRY and CDR2 SYGVKD. The CDR3 covers 12 residues. The chain's CDR3 is CAIGLSSYEQYF. The CDR3 coding sequence is TGTGCCATCGGTCTGAGTTCCTACGAGCAGTACTTC.